A selection of T cell receptor beta chains follows, all from one sample in a study of blood T cell repertoires in COVID-19. Sequenced by immunoSEQ multiplex PCR; TCRdb stores in-frame clones only, minus some. The sample contains a few hundred thousand clones, about 90% of which appear only once. Material: peripheral blood. These receptor sequences come from a woman in her seventies with COVID-19, enrolled during active disease. Each CDR3 is given with its conserved first and last residue. A D gene is named only where the DNA matches it firmly. Expanded clones are given a class, and other clones once, few, many or no size at all.

D gene: NA; clone size: NA; V gene: TRBV10-3; J gene: TRBJ2-3; CDR3 protein: CAISRSEDSTDTQYF; CDR3 DNA: TGTGCCATCAGCCGATCGGAGGACAGCACAGATACGCAGTATTTT
D gene: TRBD2; clone size: NA; V gene: TRBV7-3; J gene: TRBJ2-4; CDR3 protein: CASSPGGDIQYF; CDR3 DNA: TGTGCCAGCAGCCCGGGAGGGGACATTCAGTACTTC
D gene: NA; clone size: NA; V gene: TRBV27; J gene: TRBJ2-7; CDR3 protein: CASSLTGDEQYF; CDR3 DNA: TGTGCCAGCAGTTTAACCGGAGACGAGCAGTACTTC
D gene: NA; clone size: NA; V gene: TRBV6-5; J gene: TRBJ1-5; CDR3 protein: CASARGVNQPQHF; CDR3 DNA: TGTGCCAGCGCACGGGGGGTCAATCAGCCCCAGCATTTT
D gene: TRBD1; clone size: NA; V gene: TRBV6-5; J gene: TRBJ2-7; CDR3 protein: CASRRQGAGYEQYF; CDR3 DNA: TGTGCCAGCAGAAGACAGGGGGCGGGCTACGAGCAGTACTTC
D gene: TRBD1; clone size: many; V gene: TRBV7-9; J gene: TRBJ2-1; CDR3 protein: CASMGQGSLDEQFF; CDR3 DNA: TGTGCCAGCATGGGACAGGGGAGTTTGGATGAGCAGTTCTTC
D gene: NA; clone size: NA; V gene: TRBV28; J gene: TRBJ1-1; CDR3 protein: CASSPRQLTEAFF; CDR3 DNA: TGTGCCAGCAGTCCCCGACAGCTCACTGAAGCTTTCTTT
D gene: TRBD2; clone size: NA; V gene: TRBV15; J gene: TRBJ2-7; CDR3 protein: CATSRGTSGTYEQYF; CDR3 DNA: TGTGCCACCAGCAGAGGGACTAGCGGTACCTACGAGCAGTACTTC
D gene: NA; clone size: NA; V gene: TRBV5-1; J gene: TRBJ2-7; CDR3 protein: CASSLGDSDIYEQYF; CDR3 DNA: TGCGCCAGCAGCTTGGGTGACAGCGACATCTACGAGCAGTACTTC
D gene: NA; clone size: NA; V gene: TRBV18; J gene: TRBJ2-1; CDR3 protein: CASSLDLGQDNEQFF; CDR3 DNA: TGTGCCAGCTCACTAGATTTGGGACAAGACAATGAGCAGTTCTTC
D gene: TRBD2; clone size: NA; V gene: TRBV24-1; J gene: TRBJ2-5; CDR3 protein: CAIEPSGRAPETQYF; CDR3 DNA: TGTGCCATCGAGCCAAGCGGGAGGGCCCCAGAGACCCAGTACTTC
D gene: NA; clone size: once; V gene: TRBV6-5; J gene: TRBJ2-5; CDR3 protein: CASSYTRTVQWETQYF; CDR3 DNA: TGTGCCAGCAGTTACACAAGGACAGTCCAGTGGGAGACCCAGTACTTC
D gene: NA; clone size: NA; V gene: TRBV27; J gene: TRBJ1-6; CDR3 protein: CASSLGSGPLHF; CDR3 DNA: TGTGCCAGCAGTTTAGGTTCCGGGCCCCTCCACTTT
D gene: TRBD1; clone size: few; V gene: TRBV19; J gene: TRBJ1-2; CDR3 protein: CASRAGTGIYGYTF; CDR3 DNA: TGTGCCAGTAGAGCCGGGACAGGGATCTATGGCTACACCTTC
D gene: NA; clone size: NA; V gene: TRBV7-2; J gene: TRBJ2-7; CDR3 protein: CASSLVGLGVEQYF; CDR3 DNA: TGTGCCAGCAGCTTAGTTGGTCTCGGGGTAGAGCAGTACTTC
D gene: NA; clone size: NA; V gene: TRBV28; J gene: TRBJ2-1; CDR3 protein: CASSPYDSYNEQFF; CDR3 DNA: TGTGCCAGCAGTCCCTACGACTCCTACAATGAGCAGTTCTTC
D gene: TRBD1; clone size: NA; V gene: TRBV30; J gene: TRBJ1-4; CDR3 protein: CAWTWTGGEKLFF; CDR3 DNA: TGTGCCTGGACCTGGACAGGAGGGGAAAAACTGTTTTTT
D gene: NA; clone size: once; V gene: TRBV7-3; J gene: TRBJ2-1; CDR3 protein: CASSPTGFNYNEQFF; CDR3 DNA: TGTGCCAGCAGCCCGACAGGTTTCAACTACAATGAGCAGTTCTTC
D gene: NA; clone size: NA; V gene: TRBV7-2; J gene: TRBJ1-2; CDR3 protein: CASSAWGTGGYTF; CDR3 DNA: TGTGCCAGCAGCGCGTGGGGTACAGGTGGCTACACCTTC
D gene: NA; clone size: NA; V gene: TRBV28; J gene: TRBJ1-2; CDR3 protein: CASSLGGGANLYIYGYTF; CDR3 DNA: TGTGCCAGCAGTTTGGGCGGGGGGGCCAATCTTTATATCTATGGCTACACCTTC
D gene: TRBD1; clone size: NA; V gene: TRBV12-3/TRBV12-4; J gene: TRBJ1-6; CDR3 protein: CASSWATGGVHF; CDR3 DNA: TGTGCCAGCAGTTGGGCCACAGGGGGGGTGCACTTT
D gene: NA; clone size: once; V gene: TRBV10-3; J gene: TRBJ1-1; CDR3 protein: CAIRQLSLGGDTEAFF; CDR3 DNA: TGTGCCATCAGACAACTATCACTCGGGGGGGACACTGAAGCTTTCTTT
D gene: TRBD1; clone size: NA; V gene: TRBV28; J gene: TRBJ1-4; CDR3 protein: CASSSQGAGNEKLFF; CDR3 DNA: TGTGCCAGCAGCTCTCAGGGGGCCGGTAATGAAAAACTGTTTTTT
D gene: NA; clone size: NA; V gene: TRBV30; J gene: TRBJ1-5; CDR3 protein: CAWGRVTGPQHF; CDR3 DNA: TGTGCCTGGGGAAGGGTAACAGGGCCCCAGCATTTT
D gene: NA; clone size: NA; V gene: TRBV18; J gene: TRBJ2-7; CDR3 protein: CASSPPGISGAYEQYF; CDR3 DNA: TGTGCCAGCTCACCCCCGGGTATTTCGGGGGCCTACGAGCAGTACTTC
D gene: NA; clone size: NA; V gene: TRBV4-1; J gene: TRBJ1-6; CDR3 protein: CASSSPRGGYNSPLHF; CDR3 DNA: TGCGCCAGCAGCTCACCCCGCGGGGGGTATAATTCACCCCTCCACTTT
D gene: TRBD1; clone size: NA; V gene: TRBV7-3; J gene: TRBJ1-1; CDR3 protein: CASSTQPPGGGGTEAFF; CDR3 DNA: TGTGCCAGCAGCACTCAACCACCAGGGGGCGGGGGCACTGAAGCTTTCTTT
D gene: NA; clone size: NA; V gene: TRBV10-3; J gene: TRBJ2-1; CDR3 protein: CAISVERPTYNEQFF; CDR3 DNA: TGTGCCATCAGTGTAGAGAGGCCGACCTACAATGAGCAGTTCTTC
D gene: NA; clone size: NA; V gene: TRBV19; J gene: TRBJ1-2; CDR3 protein: CASSIRTAYGYTF; CDR3 DNA: TGTGCCAGTAGTATTAGGACAGCATATGGCTACACCTTC
D gene: NA; clone size: NA; V gene: TRBV7-9; J gene: TRBJ2-5; CDR3 protein: CASSLLSETQYF; CDR3 DNA: TGTGCCAGCAGCTTATTGAGCGAGACCCAGTACTTC
D gene: TRBD1; clone size: NA; V gene: TRBV27; J gene: TRBJ1-1; CDR3 protein: CASRNRGRGEAFF; CDR3 DNA: TGTGCCAGCAGGAACAGGGGCCGGGGTGAAGCTTTCTTT
D gene: TRBD1; clone size: NA; V gene: TRBV5-1; J gene: TRBJ2-2; CDR3 protein: CASSTSGTGLVGELFF; CDR3 DNA: TGCGCCAGCAGCACCTCCGGGACAGGGTTAGTCGGGGAGCTGTTTTTT
D gene: NA; clone size: NA; V gene: TRBV15; J gene: TRBJ1-1; CDR3 protein: CATSRDYRENTEAFF; CDR3 DNA: TGTGCCACCAGCAGAGATTACAGGGAGAACACTGAAGCTTTCTTT
D gene: NA; clone size: NA; V gene: TRBV5-1; J gene: TRBJ1-6; CDR3 protein: CASSLDRANSPLHF; CDR3 DNA: TGCGCCAGCAGCTTGGACAGGGCTAATTCACCCCTCCACTTT
D gene: NA; clone size: NA; V gene: TRBV27; J gene: TRBJ1-5; CDR3 protein: CASRTSTGSNQPQHF; CDR3 DNA: TGTGCCAGCAGAACCTCCACGGGGAGCAATCAGCCCCAGCATTTT
D gene: NA; clone size: NA; V gene: TRBV28; J gene: TRBJ2-1; CDR3 protein: CASATPQLLYQGEQFF; CDR3 DNA: TGTGCCAGCGCGACCCCCCAGCTCCTTTATCAGGGTGAGCAGTTCTTC
D gene: NA; clone size: NA; V gene: TRBV28; J gene: TRBJ2-1; CDR3 protein: CASRDLLTAQYNEQFF; CDR3 DNA: TGTGCCAGCAGGGACCTTTTGACAGCCCAATACAATGAGCAGTTCTTC
D gene: NA; clone size: NA; V gene: TRBV6-5; J gene: TRBJ2-3; CDR3 protein: CATTRRPSTDTQYF; CDR3 DNA: TGTGCCACCACGAGGCGGCCAAGCACAGATACGCAGTATTTT
D gene: TRBD1; clone size: NA; V gene: TRBV5-4; J gene: TRBJ2-7; CDR3 protein: CASSLVIGQGDLYEQYF; CDR3 DNA: TGTGCCAGCAGCTTGGTAATCGGACAGGGGGACCTCTACGAGCAGTACTTC
D gene: TRBD2; clone size: NA; V gene: TRBV13; J gene: TRBJ2-7; CDR3 protein: CASSLGAGGTYEQYF; CDR3 DNA: TGTGCCAGCAGCTTAGGGGCGGGAGGGACCTACGAGCAGTACTTC
D gene: TRBD1; clone size: once; V gene: TRBV2; J gene: TRBJ2-7; CDR3 protein: CASSRDRGVYEQYF; CDR3 DNA: TGTGCCAGCAGCCGGGACAGGGGTGTGTACGAGCAGTACTTC
D gene: TRBD1; clone size: NA; V gene: TRBV3-1/TRBV3-2; J gene: TRBJ1-2; CDR3 protein: CASSTHGTGGSGRPNYGYTF; CDR3 DNA: TGTGCCAGCAGTACCCACGGGACAGGGGGCTCCGGGAGACCTAACTATGGCTACACCTTC
D gene: TRBD2; clone size: NA; V gene: TRBV19; J gene: TRBJ2-1; CDR3 protein: CASSMSSGQYNEQFF; CDR3 DNA: TGTGCCAGTAGTATGTCTAGCGGACAATACAATGAGCAGTTCTTC
D gene: NA; clone size: NA; V gene: TRBV25-1; J gene: TRBJ1-2; CDR3 protein: CASSLQGINYGYTF; CDR3 DNA: TGTGCCAGCAGCCTACAGGGAATTAACTATGGCTACACCTTC
D gene: TRBD2; clone size: NA; V gene: TRBV19; J gene: TRBJ2-7; CDR3 protein: CASSTSGTSSYEQYF; CDR3 DNA: TGTGCCAGTAGTACCTCCGGGACTAGCTCCTACGAGCAGTACTTC
D gene: NA; clone size: NA; V gene: TRBV2; J gene: TRBJ1-2; CDR3 protein: CASSRPPDRNYGYTF; CDR3 DNA: TGTGCCAGCAGCCGGCCCCCAGACAGGAACTATGGCTACACCTTC